Given below is one TCR beta chain in context. Authors' processing steps: By means of reference gene primer amplification, nucleated cell counts were estimated. The repertoire was sequenced with immunoSEQ multiplex PCR; TCRdb's copy has only in-frame clones and lacks some. V and J calls plus clone size are reproduced from that table; the DNA served to infer D and trimming. The table has about 180,000 clones, 60% to 80% seen once; the top ten hold approximately 26%. The V and J ends lost 4 bases and 3 bases, in that order; junction bases with no gene match: 4. CDR3 length equals 16 residues. Germline V gives CDR1 GTSNPN, CDR2 SVGIG (reference sequence). The sample comes from a study of blood T cell repertoires in COVID-19. On the study more broadly: PBMCs, B-cell-depleted T cells, or T cells provided the cDNA or gDNA that made up the material.

The chain combines TRBV30 with TRBJ2-2; 14 bases line up with TRBD2. The source is a woman between 65 and 79 years old with acute or convalescent COVID-19. Specimen: peripheral blood. For the CDR3, the DNA is TGTGCCTGGACACCGGGACTAGCGGGAGACACCGGGGAGCTGTTTTTT. It yields the protein CAWTPGLAGDTGELFF.